These 30 T cell receptor beta chains were all obtained from the same sample, sequenced in a study of cytomegalovirus exposure and HLA in healthy donors. The assay was immunoSEQ multiplex PCR, and TCRdb's table has in-frame clones only and misses some. The data contain roughly 130,000 clones, about nine tenths of them singletons. Material for sequencing was PBMCs. All receptors derive from a man under 40 in good health and CMV-seronegative.

This chain joins TRBV10-2 and TRBJ1-2; D remains ambiguous. The CDR3 is made up of 13 amino acids. Trimming removed 3 bases at V and 6 bases at J, with 11 bases between. Per germline, CDR1 WSHSY and CDR2 SAAADI. For the CDR3, the DNA is TGCGCCAGCAGTGACCGCAAAGCCGATGGCTACACCTTC. This gives the protein CASSDRKADGYTF.

This rearrangement joins TRBV19 to TRBJ1-2; TRBD1 might be the D (5 bases). V lost 7 bases, J lost 5 bases, and 14 bases lay in between. This CDR3 spans 13 amino acids. Germline CDR1 and CDR2: LNHDA and SQIVND (reference sequence). The CDR3 nucleotides are TGTGCCAGTAACCGACAGCCAGAATATGGCTACACCTTC. It encodes CASNRQPEYGYTF.

The chain joins TRBV25-1 to TRBJ2-3; 7 bases align to TRBD2. This CDR3 contains 16 residues. Germline loops: CDR1 MGHDK, CDR2 SYGVNS. V lost 1 base to trimming and J lost 5 bases; unmatched junction nucleotides: 9. This CDR3 reads CASSEWGGSEEDTQYF. The DNA for the CDR3 is TGTGCCAGCAGTGAATGGGGCGGGAGTGAGGAAGATACGCAGTATTTT.

The genes are TRBV5-1 and TRBJ1-4; D unresolved. This CDR3 contains 15 residues. Germline V gene lookup returns CDR1 SGHRS and CDR2 YFSETQ. V gave up 3 bases and J gave up 0 bases, with 9 bases separating them. In nucleotides, the CDR3 is TGCGCCAGCAGCTCGAACTCTGCAACTAATGAAAAACTGTTTTTT. Its translation: CASSSNSATNEKLFF.

J is TRBJ2-1 and V is TRBV7-9; unclear D gene. The CDR3 runs to 14 residues. The germline V gene has CDR1 SEHNR and CDR2 FQNEAQ (reference sequence). The germline V and J ends were trimmed by 2 bases and 5 bases, with 10 bases remaining between them. CDR3 sequence (DNA): TGTGCCAGCAGCTTATGGAGCGCAGACAATGAGCAGTTCTTC. Translation: CASSLWSADNEQFF.

This chain connects TRBV30 to TRBJ2-2; 8 bases are a match to TRBD1. The trim removed 1 base at V and 4 bases at J, leaving 8 bases unmatched. This CDR3 has 16 residues. CDR1 and CDR2 (germline): GTSNPN, SVGIG (reference sequence). The CDR3 sequence is CAWSGTGYLGTGELFF. DNA for the CDR3: TGTGCCTGGAGTGGGACAGGGTATTTGGGCACCGGGGAGCTGTTTTTT.

The V gene is TRBV21-1, the J gene TRBJ2-1; TRBD2 is the table's D call, not checked against the DNA. TRBV21-1 is a pseudogene. The CDR3 is 17 amino acids. The DNA of the CDR3 is TGTGCCAGCAGCCGGGGGTCAGCCCCGTACCCCTTATGCGAGCAGTTCTTC. Translating it yields CASSRGSAPYPLCEQFF.

This clone is a singleton in its sample. V usage is TRBV28 and J usage is TRBJ2-3; a weak D match, TRBD2 (5 bases). Germline V gene sequence: CDR1 MDHEN, CDR2 SYDVKM. The CDR3 spans 13 residues. Trimming cost V 7 bases and J 2 bases, with 10 bases left between them. CDR3 residues: CASTLDSTDTQYF. In DNA, the CDR3 is TGTGCCAGCACCCTGGACTCCACAGATACGCAGTATTTT.

The chain uses TRBV2 and TRBJ2-2; D perhaps matches TRBD1 (6 bases). CDR3 size: 17 residues. With 8 bases removed from V and 4 bases from J, the gap between germline ends came to 23 bases. Germline values: CDR1 SNHLY, CDR2 FYNNEI. As DNA, the CDR3 is TGTGCCAGCTCGCTATGGGCAGGGGCGGATGGCACCGGGGAGCTGTTTTTT. Protein: CASSLWAGADGTGELFF.

J is TRBJ2-3 and V is TRBV19; the D gene is possibly TRBD1 (6 bases). Germline V gives CDR1 LNHDA, CDR2 SQIVND (reference sequence). Trimming cost V 9 bases and J 4 bases, with 20 bases left between them. This CDR3 has 15 amino acids. The CDR3 region is CARQTWAGDPDTQYF. CDR3 DNA: TGTGCCAGGCAAACCTGGGCAGGGGACCCAGATACGCAGTATTTT.

The rearrangement links TRBV7-2 to TRBJ2-7; D unclear. The CDR3 extends over 18 amino acids. The ends were cut back, 2 bases at V and 0 bases at J, with 20 bases in the middle. The germline V gene has CDR1 SGHTA and CDR2 FQGNSA. The CDR3 here is CASSLRFGIGERSYEQYF. Written as DNA, the CDR3 is TGTGCCAGCAGCTTAAGGTTTGGAATAGGAGAGCGCTCCTACGAGCAGTACTTC.

The gene calls are TRBV7-9 and TRBJ2-7, with 7 bases lining up with TRBD2. J gave up 0 bases and V 5 bases, and 10 bases lay outside the gene matches. The germline V gene encodes CDR1 SEHNR and CDR2 FQNEAQ (reference sequence). This CDR3 contains 16 residues. Here the CDR3 DNA reads TGTGCCAGCAGCGCGAGAAGCGGGATGATCTCCTACGAGCAGTACTTC. Protein sequence: CASSARSGMISYEQYF. Filled out from reference TRBV7-9 and TRBJ2-7, the complete variable domain reads DTGVSQNPRHKITKRGQNVTFRCDPISEHNRLYWYRQTLGQGPEFLTYFQNEAQLEKSRLLSDRFSAERPKGSFSTLEIQRTEQGDSAMYLCASSARSGMISYEQYFGPGTRLTVT.

The chain joins TRBV7-6 to TRBJ1-4; a possible D gene is TRBD1 (5 bases). CDR3 size: 15 residues. In germline, CDR1 is SGHVS, CDR2 FNYEAQ. V lost 0 bases, J lost 8 bases, and 13 bases lay in between. CDR3 protein: CASSLAGGGEEKLFF. CDR3 bases: TGTGCCAGCAGCTTAGCCGGTGGAGGGGAGGAAAAACTGTTTTTT. Filled out from reference TRBV7-6 and TRBJ1-4, the complete variable domain reads GAGVSQSPRYKVTKRGQDVALRCDPISGHVSLYWYRQALGQGPEFLTYFNYEAQQDKSGLPNDRFSAERPEGSISTLTIQRTEQRDSAMYRCASSLAGGGEEKLFFGSGTQLSVL.

This chain links TRBV5-1 with TRBJ2-5; D uncertain. This CDR3 has 13 residues. Germline assignment: CDR1 SGHRS and CDR2 YFSETQ. Trimming removed 0 bases from V and 3 bases from J, with 6 bases in between. The CDR3 sequence: CASSLDGEETQYF. The CDR3 DNA sequence: TGCGCCAGCAGCTTGGACGGTGAAGAGACCCAGTACTTC.

The chain recombines TRBV6-1 with TRBJ1-5, with unresolved D. V was cut by 6 bases and J by 10 bases, with 10 bases left in between. Germline V CDR1 and CDR2: MNHNS, SASEGT. The CDR3 sequence is 11 residues long. The CDR3 sequence is CASSPVIPQHF. DNA for the CDR3: TGTGCCAGCAGCCCGGTGATACCCCAGCATTTT.

This clone was recorded once. J is TRBJ1-3 and V is TRBV19; D gene unclear. This CDR3 region has 14 residues. CDR1 LNHDA and CDR2 SQIVND come from the germline V gene (reference sequence). V lost 2 bases and J 0 bases, leaving 5 bases between the germline ends. The CDR3 protein is CASSIRSSGNTIYF. For the CDR3, the DNA is TGTGCCAGTAGTATACGGAGCTCTGGAAACACCATATATTTT.

This rearrangement joins TRBV27 to TRBJ2-7; 7 bases line up with TRBD1. The CDR3 loop spans 15 amino acids. V lost 3 bases to trimming and J lost 0 bases; unmatched junction nucleotides: 5. Germline V lookup: CDR1 MNHEY, CDR2 SMNVEV (reference sequence). The CDR3 sequence is CASSFRDRSSYEQYF. CDR3 in DNA: TGTGCCAGCAGTTTCCGGGACAGAAGCTCCTACGAGCAGTACTTC.

V gene TRBV5-1 combines with J gene TRBJ1-2; 7 bases match TRBD1. The CDR3 covers 15 residues. Germline V gives CDR1 SGHRS, CDR2 YFSETQ. Trimming removed 4 bases from V and 2 bases from J; junction bases left unmatched: 8. CDR3 region: CASSPGTAANYGYTF. The DNA for the CDR3 is TGCGCCAGCAGCCCCGGGACAGCGGCGAACTATGGCTACACCTTC.

This clone occurred once. The chain recombines TRBV7-9 with TRBJ2-7; tentatively, D is TRBD1 (6 bases). V was cut by 5 bases and J by 5 bases, with 13 bases left in between. The CDR3 length is 13 residues. The V gene's germline CDR1 is SEHNR and CDR2 FQNEAQ (reference sequence). The CDR3 coding sequence is TGTGCCAGCAGCCACGGACAGTCAAACGAGCAGTACTTC. This gives the protein CASSHGQSNEQYF.

V usage is TRBV4-1 and J usage is TRBJ2-1; 8 bases line up with TRBD2. The CDR3 length is 15 residues. V shed 0 bases, J shed 10 bases, and the junction held 8 bases outside the gene matches. Germline lookup yields CDR1 MGHRA and CDR2 YSYEKL. The CDR3 bases are TGCGCCAGCAGCCAAGAGTCGGGAGGGCCGGGGGAGCAGTTCTTC. Translation gives CASSQESGGPGEQFF.

This clone was observed a handful of times. DNA for the CDR3: TGTGCCAGCAGCACCTTCGGGGGATCGAACACTGAAGCTTTCTTT. It translates to CASSTFGGSNTEAFF. V and J are TRBV6-5 and TRBJ1-1, with D perhaps TRBD1 (5 bases). The ends were cut back, 6 bases at V and 1 base at J, with 15 bases in the middle. CDR1 is MNHEY, CDR2 SVGAGI, per germline. There are 15 residues in the CDR3.

The sample holds one count of this clone. The CDR3 DNA sequence: TGTGCCAGCAGCTCTGAAGGGACAGTGGGGGAAAAACTGTTTTTT. Protein: CASSSEGTVGEKLFF. V gene TRBV5-4 combines with J gene TRBJ1-4; 7 positions agree with TRBD1. The CDR3 is 15 residues long. Looked up from germline, CDR1 is SGHNT and CDR2 is YYREEE (reference sequence). The V segment lost 3 bases and the J segment 8 bases; nucleotides outside the gene matches: 10.

Comment on this clone: This specimen includes other DNA sequences encoding the same CDR3. V gene TRBV9 combines with J gene TRBJ2-5, with no clear D. The V gene's germline CDR1 is SGDLS and CDR2 YYNGEE. Between the trimmed V and J ends, which lost 0 bases and 5 bases, there was a span of 8 bases. There are 13 residues in the CDR3. The CDR3 is CASSVGPGETQYF. Here the CDR3 DNA reads TGTGCCAGCAGCGTAGGGCCTGGTGAGACCCAGTACTTC. Together with reference TRBV9 and TRBJ2-5, the CDR3 gives the full variable domain: DSGVTQTPKHLITATGQRVTLRCSPRSGDLSVYWYQQSLDQGLQFLIQYYNGEERAKGNILERFSAQQFPDLHSELNLSSLELGDSALYFCASSVGPGETQYFGPGTRLLVL.

This rearrangement joins TRBV11-2 to TRBJ2-5, with D perhaps matching TRBD1 (6 bases). Germline V gene lookup returns CDR1 SGHAT and CDR2 FQNNGV. Trimming removed 4 bases at V and 6 bases at J, with 21 bases between. The CDR3 runs 16 residues. The CDR3 sequence: CASSSLRGSRVQTQYF. Here the CDR3 DNA reads TGTGCCAGCAGCTCCTTAAGGGGGAGCCGAGTGCAGACCCAGTACTTC. Complete variable domain (other parts from reference TRBV11-2 and TRBJ2-5): EAGVAQSPRYKIIEKRQSVAFWCNPISGHATLYWYQQILGQGPKLLIQFQNNGVVDDSQLPKDRFSAERLKGVDSTLKIQPAKLEDSAVYLCASSSLRGSRVQTQYFGPGTRLLVL.

The chain's CDR3 is CASSSGHTYEQYF. Here the CDR3 DNA reads TGTGCCAGCAGCTCCGGACACACCTACGAGCAGTACTTC. The chain carries TRBV7-2 and TRBJ2-7; TRBD1 is a possible D gene (5 bases). Trimming cost V 4 bases and J 2 bases, with 9 bases left between them. Looked up from germline, CDR1 is SGHTA and CDR2 is FQGNSA. This CDR3 is built from 13 residues.

The chain recombines TRBV5-1 with TRBJ1-4, with 7 bases fitting TRBD1. This CDR3 contains 14 residues. Trimming at V came to 0 bases and at J to 7 bases, leaving 3 bases not matched to a gene. The V gene's germline CDR1 is SGHRS and CDR2 YFSETQ. The DNA of the CDR3 is TGCGCCAGCAGCTTGGGGCCAGGGGGTGAAAAACTGTTTTTT. Protein sequence: CASSLGPGGEKLFF.

The rearrangement joins TRBV5-1 to TRBJ2-7; TRBD2 matches 10 bases. The CDR3 covers 15 residues. Unmatched junction bases numbered 3, after V lost 3 bases and J lost 0 bases. The germline V gene has CDR1 SGHRS and CDR2 YFSETQ. The CDR3 bases are TGCGCCAGCAGCTATTCTAGCGGGAGCTCCTACGAGCAGTACTTC. Translating gives CASSYSSGSSYEQYF.

This chain connects TRBV10-3 to TRBJ2-1; the D is unclear. This CDR3 is 11 amino acids long. Between the trimmed V and J ends, which lost 6 bases and 8 bases, there was a span of 8 bases. Germline V lookup: CDR1 ENHRY, CDR2 SYGVKD. This CDR3 reads CAISPSDEQFF. DNA of the CDR3: TGTGCCATCAGCCCTAGTGATGAGCAGTTCTTC.

This rearrangement joins TRBV11-2 to TRBJ2-5; TRBD2 matches 9 bases. Germline CDR1 is SGHAT and CDR2 is FQNNGV. J gave up 2 bases and V 6 bases, and 10 bases lay outside the gene matches. The CDR3 length is 16 residues. Here the CDR3 DNA reads TGTGCCAGCAGTCGGGCTAGCGGGATTTGGCAAGAGACCCAGTACTTC. The encoded protein is CASSRASGIWQETQYF.

The V gene is TRBV29-1, the J gene TRBJ1-2; D gene unclear. The length of the CDR3 is 12 residues. CDR1 is SQVTM, CDR2 ANQGSEA, per germline. V gave up 0 bases and J gave up 4 bases, with 6 bases separating them. The CDR3: CSVEERSYGYTF. The CDR3 DNA reads TGCAGCGTTGAAGAGCGAAGCTATGGCTACACCTTC.